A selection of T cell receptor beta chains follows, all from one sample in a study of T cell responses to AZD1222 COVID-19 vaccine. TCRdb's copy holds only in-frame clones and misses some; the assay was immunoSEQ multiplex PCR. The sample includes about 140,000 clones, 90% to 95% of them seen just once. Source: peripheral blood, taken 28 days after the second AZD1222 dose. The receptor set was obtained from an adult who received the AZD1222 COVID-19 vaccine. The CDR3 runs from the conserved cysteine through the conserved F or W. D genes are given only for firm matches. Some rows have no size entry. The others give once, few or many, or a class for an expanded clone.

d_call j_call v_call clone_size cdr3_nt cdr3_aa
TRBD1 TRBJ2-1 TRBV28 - TGTGCCAGCCTGATAGACAGGGAAATTAGCGAGCAGTTCTTC CASLIDREISEQFF
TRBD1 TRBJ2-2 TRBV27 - TGTGCCAGCGGGGCACAGGGGGTGAACACCGGGGAGCTGTTTTTT CASGAQGVNTGELFF
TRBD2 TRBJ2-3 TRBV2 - TGTGCCAGTGTAATCCTAGCGGGAGAAACAGATACGCAGTATTTT CASVILAGETDTQYF
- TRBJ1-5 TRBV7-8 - TGTGCCAGCAGCTCAGAGGGACTGCAGCCCCAGCATTTT CASSSEGLQPQHF
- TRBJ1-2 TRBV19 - TGTGCCAGTAGTATAGGGACGGCAGGCCATGGCTACACCTTC CASSIGTAGHGYTF
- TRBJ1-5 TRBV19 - TGTGCCAGTAGCCCGCTGGACAGTGGCAATCAGCCCCAGCATTTT CASSPLDSGNQPQHF
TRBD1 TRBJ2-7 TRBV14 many TGTGCCAGCAGCTCCCGGGACAGGGGGCTCGAGCAGTACTTC CASSSRDRGLEQYF
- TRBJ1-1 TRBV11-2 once TGTGCCAGCAGCTCCAGCCCGAGGGGTACTGAAGCTTTCTTT CASSSSPRGTEAFF
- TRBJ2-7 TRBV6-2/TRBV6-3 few TGTGCCAGCAGTACCAGCGGATCCTACGAGCAGTACTTC CASSTSGSYEQYF
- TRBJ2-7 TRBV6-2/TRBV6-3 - TGTGCCAGCAGTTACTCATCGTCCGAGTACCCCTACGAGCAGTACTTC CASSYSSSEYPYEQYF
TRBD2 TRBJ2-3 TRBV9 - TGTGCCAGCAGCGTCACTAGCGGGGGCCAAGGAAATACGCAGTATTTT CASSVTSGGQGNTQYF
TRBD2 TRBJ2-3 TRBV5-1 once TGCGCCAGCAGCTTGGGACTAGCGGACCCCACAGATACGCAGTATTTT CASSLGLADPTDTQYF
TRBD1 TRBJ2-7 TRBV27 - TGTGCCAGCAGTGTTGACAGGGGCTACGAGCAGTACTTC CASSVDRGYEQYF
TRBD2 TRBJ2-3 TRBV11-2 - TGTGCCAGCAGCTCCAGAGCGGGGGGGCTCGCAGATACGCAGTATTTT CASSSRAGGLADTQYF
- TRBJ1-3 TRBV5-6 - TGTGCCAGCAGCCCTACTTGGGGGGCCTCCTCTGGAAACACCATATATTTT CASSPTWGASSGNTIYF
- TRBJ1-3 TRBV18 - TGTGCCAGCTCACCATCAGGGGTCTACTCTGGAAACACCATATATTTT CASSPSGVYSGNTIYF
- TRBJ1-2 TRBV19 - TGTGCCAGTAGTATCCCAGACTATGGCTACACCTTC CASSIPDYGYTF
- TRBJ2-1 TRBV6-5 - TGTGCCAGCAGGAGGACTGGGCCGGTAAATGAGCAGTTCTTC CASRRTGPVNEQFF
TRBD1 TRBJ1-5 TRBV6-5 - TGTGCCAGCAGGCCGACAGGGGTCCAGCAGCCCCAGCATTTT CASRPTGVQQPQHF
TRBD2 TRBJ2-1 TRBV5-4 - TGTGCCAGCAGTCGGCCTAGCGGGGGGTACAATGAGCAGTTCTTC CASSRPSGGYNEQFF
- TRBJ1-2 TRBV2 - TGTGCCAGCAGTGAATGGACAGAGAACTATGGCTACACCTTC CASSEWTENYGYTF
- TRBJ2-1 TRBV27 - TGTGCCAGCAGTTTGATAAGCGACTACAATGAGCAGTTCTTC CASSLISDYNEQFF
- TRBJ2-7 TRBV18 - TGTGCCAGCTCTCCCCAGGGGTTTGAGCAGTACTTC CASSPQGFEQYF
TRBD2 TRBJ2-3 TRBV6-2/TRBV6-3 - TGTGCCAGCACCCCGCGGGAGGGCACGCAGTATTTT CASTPREGTQYF
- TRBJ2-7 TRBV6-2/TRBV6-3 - TGTGCCAGCAGTTACGAGACATCTGACGAGCAGTACTTC CASSYETSDEQYF
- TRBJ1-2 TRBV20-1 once TGCAGTGCTAGTATGGATGGATCTGGCGGCTACACCTTC CSASMDGSGGYTF
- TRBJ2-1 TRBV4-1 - TGCGCCAGCAGCCAAGTTCTAGCTTGGTACAATGAGCAGTTCTTC CASSQVLAWYNEQFF
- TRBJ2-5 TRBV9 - TGTGCCAGCAGCGTAGCCCCAGGGCTGGAGACCCAGTACTTC CASSVAPGLETQYF
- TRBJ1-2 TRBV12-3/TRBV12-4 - TGTGCCAGCAGTTTTAACAATAACTATGGCTACACCTTC CASSFNNNYGYTF
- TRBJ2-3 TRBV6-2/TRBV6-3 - TGTGCCAGCAGTTATGGTAGGGGCCGAGGATCAGATACGCAGTATTTT CASSYGRGRGSDTQYF
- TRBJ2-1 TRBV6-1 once TGTGCCAGCAGTGAAGAGCGGGTCACCTACAATGAGCAGTTCTTC CASSEERVTYNEQFF
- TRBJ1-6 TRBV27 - TGTGCCAGCAGAGACCCAGCGGGCTTCTTTTTAAAACCCCTCCACTTT CASRDPAGFFLKPLHF